Listed below are T cell receptor beta chains from one sample, sequenced in a study of identical twins. TCRdb processed the 5' RACE reads anew with MiXCR; each CDR3 protein has one entry. The table includes about 190,000 distinct CDR3 sequences, more than 15% detected once. These same data were also listed under a study on T cells expressing NK-cell markers.

The specimen sequenced was CD8+ T cells sorted from blood. The receptors come from a woman aged 18-29 years in good health. The CDR3 runs from the conserved cysteine through the conserved F or W. The order of the fields is J gene, clone size, D gene, V gene, CDR3 protein, CDR3 DNA. D genes are given only for firm matches. Clone size is stated in some rows and not others, as once, few, many or a class when expanded.

j_call: TRBJ2-1
clone_size: -
d_call: -
v_call: TRBV6-4
cdr3_aa: CASSPTATQGDEQFF
cdr3_nt: TGTGCCAGCAGCCCGACAGCGACCCAGGGCGATGAGCAGTTCTTC

j_call: TRBJ1-1
clone_size: -
d_call: -
v_call: TRBV29-1
cdr3_aa: CSVELNTSNTEAFF
cdr3_nt: TGCAGCGTTGAACTTAACACCTCGAACACTGAAGCTTTCTTT

j_call: TRBJ2-7
clone_size: -
d_call: -
v_call: TRBV9
cdr3_aa: CASSGLRGEQYF
cdr3_nt: TGTGCCAGCAGCGGGCTTAGGGGCGAGCAGTACTTC

j_call: TRBJ2-1
clone_size: -
d_call: TRBD1
v_call: TRBV7-9
cdr3_aa: CASSSFRDSLNNEQFF
cdr3_nt: TGTGCCAGCAGCTCTTTCCGGGACAGCCTAAACAATGAGCAGTTCTTC

j_call: TRBJ2-5
clone_size: many
d_call: -
v_call: TRBV12-3/TRBV12-4
cdr3_aa: CASSIDIEETQYF
cdr3_nt: TGTGCCAGCAGTATCGACATTGAAGAGACCCAGTACTTC

j_call: TRBJ2-2
clone_size: few
d_call: TRBD2
v_call: TRBV4-3
cdr3_aa: CASSQDGLAGGRNTGELFF
cdr3_nt: TGCGCCAGCAGCCAAGATGGCCTAGCGGGGGGCCGGAACACCGGGGAGCTGTTTTTT

j_call: TRBJ2-3
clone_size: few
d_call: -
v_call: TRBV3-1
cdr3_aa: CASSQDPGGPTDTQYF
cdr3_nt: TGTGCCAGCAGCCAAGATCCTGGCGGGCCCACAGATACGCAGTATTTT

j_call: TRBJ2-1
clone_size: -
d_call: -
v_call: TRBV11-2
cdr3_aa: CASSFSHNEQFF
cdr3_nt: TGTGCCAGCAGCTTTTCCCACAATGAGCAGTTCTTC

j_call: TRBJ2-7
clone_size: -
d_call: TRBD2
v_call: TRBV12-3/TRBV12-4
cdr3_aa: CASSQPLGTSEHYEQYF
cdr3_nt: TGTGCCTCCTCCCAACCCCTAGGGACTAGCGAGCATTACGAGCAGTACTTC

j_call: TRBJ2-7
clone_size: few
d_call: -
v_call: TRBV12-3/TRBV12-4
cdr3_aa: CAIRTGFSHEQYF
cdr3_nt: TGTGCCATCCGAACCGGGTTTTCCCACGAGCAGTACTTC

j_call: TRBJ1-2
clone_size: few
d_call: TRBD1
v_call: TRBV12-3/TRBV12-4
cdr3_aa: CASTTLRGRQGPIGTF
cdr3_nt: TGTGCCAGCACCACCCTAAGGGGTCGACAGGGACCTATAGGCACCTTC

j_call: TRBJ2-3
clone_size: few
d_call: TRBD1
v_call: TRBV6-1
cdr3_aa: CASSPEGQGTDTQYF
cdr3_nt: TGTGCCAGCAGTCCCGAGGGACAGGGAACAGATACGCAGTATTTT

j_call: TRBJ2-2
clone_size: few
d_call: -
v_call: TRBV12-3/TRBV12-4
cdr3_aa: CASKGVANTGELFF
cdr3_nt: TGTGCCAGCAAAGGTGTCGCGAACACCGGGGAGCTGTTTTTT

j_call: TRBJ1-1
clone_size: few
d_call: TRBD1
v_call: TRBV7-9
cdr3_aa: CASSLSTGENTEAFF
cdr3_nt: TGTGCCAGCAGCTTATCTACAGGGGAAAACACTGAAGCTTTCTTT

j_call: TRBJ2-2
clone_size: few
d_call: -
v_call: TRBV18
cdr3_aa: CASSPPPGAGELFF
cdr3_nt: TGTGCCAGCTCACCACCTCCCGGCGCCGGGGAGCTGTTTTTT

j_call: TRBJ2-2
clone_size: few
d_call: -
v_call: TRBV29-1
cdr3_aa: CSVEDGSLNTGELFF
cdr3_nt: TGCAGCGTTGAGGACGGGAGTTTGAACACCGGGGAGCTGTTTTTT